This T cell receptor (beta chain) was recorded in a study of blood T cell repertoires in COVID-19. On the study more broadly: Sites in the United States, Italy and Spain provided acute and convalescent COVID-19 samples. PBMCs, B-cell-depleted T cells, or T cells were the source of the cDNA or gDNA that made up the material.

Adults between roughly 18 and 90 years of age took part from under 25 US areas. Categorization into cohorts depended on clinical history that participants reported. This clone was observed a few times. TCRdb keeps only in-frame clones here, not all; method: immunoSEQ multiplex PCR. The table lists approximately 240,000 clones, around 90% of them singletons, with about 6% in the top ten. V lost 3 bases, J lost 2 bases, and 6 bases stayed unmatched. The germline V gene has CDR1 SGHTA and CDR2 FQGTGA. CDR3 length: 15 residues. The clonotype comes from a woman in her thirties with acute COVID-19. The specimen was PBMCs or T cells enriched from blood (not recorded which). The V and J genes are TRBV7-3 and TRBJ2-7; 8 nucleotides agree with TRBD1. The CDR3 region has the DNA TGTGCCAGCAGCTTGGCAGGGGGCCAAACCTACGAGCAGTACTTC. It yields the protein CASSLAGGQTYEQYF.